The 10 T cell receptor beta chains below were found in one sample sequenced in a study of cytomegalovirus exposure and HLA in healthy donors. Researchers ran the PCR with 60 Vbeta and 13 Jbeta primers. Some clones are missing from TCRdb's copy, which holds only in-frame ones; the method was immunoSEQ multiplex PCR. This sample's clone table lists 35,000 to 45,000 clones. Sequenced: PBMCs. These receptors were obtained from a male donor in good health and CMV-seronegative.

J is TRBJ1-1 and V is TRBV19; 8 positions match TRBD1. This CDR3 is built from 13 residues. Germline V gene data show CDR1 as LNHDA and CDR2 as SQIVND (reference sequence). The junction had 8 bases not matched to a gene; V was cut back by 5 bases and J by 9 bases. CDR3 in DNA: TGTGCCAGTAGTCCGGGGACAGGTTATAAAGCTTTCTTT. This translates into CASSPGTGYKAFF.

The gene calls are TRBV6-1 and TRBJ2-3, with 8 bases fitting TRBD1. The CDR3 covers 15 residues. V trimming: 3 bases; J trimming: 1 base; junction bases outside the gene matches: 3. Germline CDR1 is MNHNS and CDR2 is SASEGT. CDR3 region: CASSEGQEGTDTQYF. DNA of the CDR3: TGTGCCAGCAGTGAGGGACAGGAGGGCACAGATACGCAGTATTTT.

The V and J genes are TRBV6-1 and TRBJ2-4; 9 nucleotides align to TRBD1. Germline values: CDR1 MNHNS, CDR2 SASEGT. Germline trimming cut 5 bases from V and 6 bases from J; bases unmatched to any gene: 5. The CDR3 extends over 14 amino acids. The chain's CDR3 is CASSLQGAGNIQYF. The CDR3 nucleotides are TGTGCCAGCAGTCTACAGGGGGCAGGAAACATTCAGTACTTC.

This chain joins TRBV13 and TRBJ2-7, with D tentatively TRBD2 (6 bases). The CDR3 sequence is 12 residues long. CDR1 and CDR2 (germline): PRHDT, FYEKMQ (reference sequence). Between the trimmed V and J ends, which lost 7 bases and 3 bases, there was a span of 10 bases. CDR3 protein: CASTRDGYEQYF. The DNA of the CDR3 is TGTGCCAGCACGCGGGACGGCTACGAGCAGTACTTC.

This sequence joins TRBV28 and TRBJ1-2; tentatively, D is TRBD1 (6 bases). CDR1 and CDR2 (germline): MDHEN, SYDVKM. The CDR3 is made up of 15 amino acids. Trimming pared 2 bases from V and 1 base from J, leaving 11 bases between. The CDR3 DNA sequence: TGTGCCAGCAGTTTAGGGCAGGGGATTAACTATGGCTACACCTTC. This sequence encodes CASSLGQGINYGYTF.

The chain has TRBV28 and TRBJ2-5; D is possibly TRBD2 (6 bases). This CDR3 spans 13 amino acids. Trimming shortened V by 4 bases and J by 5 bases, and 11 bases separated the two germline ends. Germline CDR1 MDHEN, CDR2 SYDVKM. The CDR3 sequence is CASSSWSGETQYF. The CDR3 DNA sequence: TGTGCCAGCAGTTCTTGGAGCGGGGAGACCCAGTACTTC. The full variable domain, completed using reference TRBV28 and TRBJ2-5, is DVKVTQSSRYLVKRTGEKVFLECVQDMDHENMFWYRQDPGLGLRLIYFSYDVKMKEKGDIPEGYSVSREKKERFSLILESASTNQTSMYLCASSSWSGETQYFGPGTRLLVL.

The V call is TRBV5-1, the J call TRBJ2-1; TRBD2 matches 12 bases. The CDR3 contains 17 residues. Germline CDR1 and CDR2: SGHRS and YFSETQ. The trim removed 6 bases at V and 5 bases at J, leaving 12 bases unmatched. CDR3 bases: TGCGCCAGCAACCCGAGGGGGCTAGCGGGGGGGAACAATGAGCAGTTCTTC. Protein: CASNPRGLAGGNNEQFF.

The chain links TRBV30 to TRBJ1-6, with D hard to call. The germline V and J ends were trimmed by 0 bases and 7 bases, with 7 bases remaining between them. CDR1 and CDR2 from the germline V gene are GTSNPN and SVGIG (reference sequence). The CDR3 totals 13 residues. CDR3 sequence: CAWSVARNSPLHF. CDR3 nucleotide sequence: TGTGCCTGGAGTGTAGCGCGGAATTCACCCCTCCACTTT.

The chain carries TRBV2 and TRBJ1-2, with D tentatively TRBD1 (6 bases). The CDR3 extends over 15 amino acids. V was cut by 7 bases and J by 6 bases, with 21 bases left in between. The germline V gene encodes CDR1 SNHLY and CDR2 FYNNEI. The CDR3 sequence: CASIARQEDPHGYTF. In DNA form, the CDR3 reads TGTGCCAGCATTGCCCGACAGGAGGACCCCCATGGCTACACCTTC.

The V gene is TRBV7-6, the J gene TRBJ1-1; D possibly corresponds to TRBD1 (5 bases). Germline CDR1 is SGHVS and CDR2 is FNYEAQ. This CDR3 has 15 amino acids. V shed 5 bases and J shed 3 bases, with 16 bases lying between them. The CDR3 region has the DNA TGTGCCAGCAGCCCGCGTAGGGGAGGCGACACTGAAGCTTTCTTT. This translates into CASSPRRGGDTEAFF.